The 2 T cell receptor beta chains below come from one sample, sequenced in a study of cytomegalovirus exposure and HLA in healthy donors. The primer mix had 60 Vbeta and 13 Jbeta primers. Method: immunoSEQ multiplex PCR; TCRdb's copy keeps in-frame clones and lacks some. The table records under 150,000 clones, about 78% of them present only once. Sequenced material: PBMCs. The receptors derive from a man between 40 and 49 years old in good health and CMV-seropositive.

This clone was seen a handful of times. The chain employs TRBV5-1 and TRBJ2-3; 12 positions match TRBD1. With 4 bases clipped from V and 4 bases from J, the junction kept 4 bases outside the gene matches. Looked up from germline, CDR1 is SGHRS and CDR2 is YFSETQ. This CDR3 region has 15 residues. CDR3 sequence reads: CASSPRDRGPDTQYF. The CDR3 DNA follows: TGCGCCAGCAGCCCCCGGGACAGGGGGCCAGATACGCAGTATTTT.

The gene calls are TRBV7-3 and TRBJ2-3, with 7 bases matching TRBD2. The CDR3 consists of 15 residues. After removal of 3 bases from V and 3 bases from J, the junction contained 6 bases not matched to a gene. Germline CDR1 SGHTA, CDR2 FQGTGA. The CDR3 coding sequence is TGTGCCAGCAGCTTGGACTCCGGGGGGACAGATACGCAGTATTTT. Translated, it gives CASSLDSGGTDTQYF.